This TCR beta chain was sequenced in a study of blood T cell repertoires in COVID-19. As concerns this clone: Germline and junction disagree at one end, which may indicate a read error.

The method was immunoSEQ multiplex PCR; TCRdb's version includes in-frame clones alone and lacks a portion of them. This sample has some 48,000 clones; around 84% occur once, and the top ten carry about 2.5%. The receptor comes from a man in his fifties or sixties with acute or convalescent COVID-19. Sequenced: peripheral blood.

The CDR3 coding sequence is TGTGCCAGCAGCTTAGAGGACAGCCCCTATAATTCACCCCTCCGCTTT. Translated: CASSLEDSPYNSPLRF. The V and J genes are TRBV11-2 and TRBJ1-6; D possibly corresponds to TRBD1 (6 bases). Germline V gene sequence: CDR1 SGHAT, CDR2 FQNNGV. The CDR3 contains 16 residues.